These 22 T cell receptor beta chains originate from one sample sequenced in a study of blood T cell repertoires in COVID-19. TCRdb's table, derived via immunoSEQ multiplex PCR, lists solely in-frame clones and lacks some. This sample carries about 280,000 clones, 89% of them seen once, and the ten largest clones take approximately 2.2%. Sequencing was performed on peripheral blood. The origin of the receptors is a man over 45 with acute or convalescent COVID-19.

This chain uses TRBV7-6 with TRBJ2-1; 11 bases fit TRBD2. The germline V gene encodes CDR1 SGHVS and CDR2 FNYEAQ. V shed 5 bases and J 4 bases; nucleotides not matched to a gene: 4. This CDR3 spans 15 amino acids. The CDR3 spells CASSEGLAEYNEQFF. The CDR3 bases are TGTGCCAGCAGCGAGGGACTAGCGGAGTACAATGAGCAGTTCTTC.

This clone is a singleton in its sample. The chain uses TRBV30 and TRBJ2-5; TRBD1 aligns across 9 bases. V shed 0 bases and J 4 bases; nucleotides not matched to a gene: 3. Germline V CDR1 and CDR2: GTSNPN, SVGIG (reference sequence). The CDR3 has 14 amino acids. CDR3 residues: CAWSVGTGRETQYF. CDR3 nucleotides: TGTGCCTGGAGTGTCGGGACAGGGAGAGAGACCCAGTACTTC.

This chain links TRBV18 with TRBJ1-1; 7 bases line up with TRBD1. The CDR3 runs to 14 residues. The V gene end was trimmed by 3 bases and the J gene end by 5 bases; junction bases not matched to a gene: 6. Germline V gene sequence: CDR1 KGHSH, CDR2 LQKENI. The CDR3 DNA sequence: TGTGCCAGCTCACCGGACAGGACGGTTACTGAAGCTTTCTTT. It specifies CASSPDRTVTEAFF.

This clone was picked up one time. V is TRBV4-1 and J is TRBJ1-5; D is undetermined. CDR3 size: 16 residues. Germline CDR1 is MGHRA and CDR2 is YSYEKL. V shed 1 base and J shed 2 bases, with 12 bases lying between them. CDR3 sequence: CASSQVAVLGNQPQHF. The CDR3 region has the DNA TGCGCCAGCAGCCAAGTGGCGGTTCTAGGCAATCAGCCCCAGCATTTT.

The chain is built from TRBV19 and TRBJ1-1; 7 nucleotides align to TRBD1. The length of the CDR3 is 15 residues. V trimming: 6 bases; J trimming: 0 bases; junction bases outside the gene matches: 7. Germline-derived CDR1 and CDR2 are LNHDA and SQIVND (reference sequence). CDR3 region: CASRTGTEMNTEAFF. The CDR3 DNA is TGTGCCAGTAGAACCGGGACAGAGATGAACACTGAAGCTTTCTTT.

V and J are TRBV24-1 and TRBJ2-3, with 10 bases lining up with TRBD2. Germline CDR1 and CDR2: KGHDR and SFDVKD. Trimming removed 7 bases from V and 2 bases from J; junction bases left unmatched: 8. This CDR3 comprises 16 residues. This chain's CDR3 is CATSPSSGGLTDTQYF. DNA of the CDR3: TGTGCCACCAGCCCCTCTAGCGGGGGTCTCACAGATACGCAGTATTTT.

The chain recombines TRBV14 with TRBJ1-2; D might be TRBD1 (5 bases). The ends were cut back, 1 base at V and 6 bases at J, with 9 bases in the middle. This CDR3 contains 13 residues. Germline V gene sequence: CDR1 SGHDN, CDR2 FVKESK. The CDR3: CASSQAGIHGYTF. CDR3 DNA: TGTGCCAGCAGCCAAGCAGGGATCCATGGCTACACCTTC.

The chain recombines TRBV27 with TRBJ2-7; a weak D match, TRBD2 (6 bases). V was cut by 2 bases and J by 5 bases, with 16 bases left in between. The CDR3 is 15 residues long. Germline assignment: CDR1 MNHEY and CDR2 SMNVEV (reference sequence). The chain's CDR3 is CASSLGGLIRNEQYF. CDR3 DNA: TGTGCCAGCAGTTTAGGAGGGCTGATAAGGAACGAGCAGTACTTC.

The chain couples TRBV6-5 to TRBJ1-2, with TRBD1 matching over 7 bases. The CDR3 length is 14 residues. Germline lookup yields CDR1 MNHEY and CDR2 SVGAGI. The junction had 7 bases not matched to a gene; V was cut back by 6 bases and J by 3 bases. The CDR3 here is CASRDTGEDYGYTF. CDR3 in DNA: TGTGCCAGCAGGGACACAGGGGAGGACTATGGCTACACCTTC.

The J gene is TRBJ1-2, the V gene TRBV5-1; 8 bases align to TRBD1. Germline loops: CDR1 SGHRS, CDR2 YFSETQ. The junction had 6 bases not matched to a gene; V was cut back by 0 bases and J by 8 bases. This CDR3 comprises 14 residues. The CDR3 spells CASSLARTGKGYTF. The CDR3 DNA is TGCGCCAGCAGCTTGGCCAGGACAGGGAAGGGCTACACCTTC.

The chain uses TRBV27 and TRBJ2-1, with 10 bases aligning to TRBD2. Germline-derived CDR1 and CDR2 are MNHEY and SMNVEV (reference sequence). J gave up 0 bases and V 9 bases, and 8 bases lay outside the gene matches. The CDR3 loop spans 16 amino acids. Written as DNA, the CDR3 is TGTGCCAGTGCAATCCTAGCGGGGGTCTCCTACAATGAGCAGTTCTTC. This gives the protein CASAILAGVSYNEQFF.

DNA of the CDR3: TGTGCCAGCATGACGACCCAAGGAAGAGGCTCCTATAATTCACCCCTCCACTTT. It codes for CASMTTQGRGSYNSPLHF. The chain couples TRBV27 to TRBJ1-6; no firm D call. Trimming pared 7 bases from V and 0 bases from J, leaving 19 bases between. Germline V gives CDR1 MNHEY, CDR2 SMNVEV (reference sequence). The CDR3 is 18 residues long.

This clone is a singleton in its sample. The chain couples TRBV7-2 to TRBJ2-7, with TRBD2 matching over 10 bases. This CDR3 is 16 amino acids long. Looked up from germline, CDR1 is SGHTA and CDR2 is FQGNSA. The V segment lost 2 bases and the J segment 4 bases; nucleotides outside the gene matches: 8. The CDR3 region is CASSLFPASGGYEQYF. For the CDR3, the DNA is TGTGCCAGCAGCTTATTCCCGGCTAGCGGGGGTTACGAGCAGTACTTC.

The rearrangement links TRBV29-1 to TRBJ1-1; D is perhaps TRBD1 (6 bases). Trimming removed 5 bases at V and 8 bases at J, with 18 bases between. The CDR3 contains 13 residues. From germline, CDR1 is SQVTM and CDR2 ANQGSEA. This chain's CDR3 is CSVQGSGTGEAFF. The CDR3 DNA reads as TGCAGCGTTCAGGGGTCAGGGACCGGAGAAGCTTTCTTT.

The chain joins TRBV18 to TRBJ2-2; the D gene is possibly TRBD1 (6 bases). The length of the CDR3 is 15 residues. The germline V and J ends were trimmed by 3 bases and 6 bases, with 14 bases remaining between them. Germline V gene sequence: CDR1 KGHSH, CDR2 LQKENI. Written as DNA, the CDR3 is TGTGCCAGCTCACCTGACAGGATAAGGGCCGGGGAGCTGTTTTTT. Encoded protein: CASSPDRIRAGELFF.

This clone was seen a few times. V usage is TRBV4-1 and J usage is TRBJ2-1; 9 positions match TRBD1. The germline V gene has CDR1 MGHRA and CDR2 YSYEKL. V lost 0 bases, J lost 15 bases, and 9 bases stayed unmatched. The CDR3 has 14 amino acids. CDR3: CASSQESSGQGRFF. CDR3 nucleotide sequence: TGCGCCAGCAGCCAAGAATCATCGGGACAGGGACGGTTCTTC.

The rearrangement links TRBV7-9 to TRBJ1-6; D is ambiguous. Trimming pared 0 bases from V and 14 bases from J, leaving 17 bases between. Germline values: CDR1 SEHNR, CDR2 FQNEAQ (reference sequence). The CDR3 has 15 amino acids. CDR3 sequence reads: CASSLARDSGGTLHF. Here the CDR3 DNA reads TGTGCCAGCAGCTTAGCACGAGATAGCGGTGGGACCCTCCACTTT.

CDR3 nucleotide sequence: TGTGCCAGCAGCTTACCACCACCGACAGTGTCTGGAAACACCATATATTTT. Protein product: CASSLPPPTVSGNTIYF. This rearrangement joins TRBV11-2 to TRBJ1-3, with a weak D call TRBD1 (5 bases). Germline values: CDR1 SGHAT, CDR2 FQNNGV. The CDR3 is 17 amino acids. Trimming left V 2 bases short and J 1 base short, with 15 bases between.

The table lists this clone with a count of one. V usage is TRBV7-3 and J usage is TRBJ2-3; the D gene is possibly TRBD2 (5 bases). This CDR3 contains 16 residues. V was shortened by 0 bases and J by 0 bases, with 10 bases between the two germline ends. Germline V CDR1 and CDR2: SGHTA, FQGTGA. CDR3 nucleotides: TGTGCCAGCAGCTTAACGTCCACTAGTAGCACAGATACGCAGTATTTT. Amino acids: CASSLTSTSSTDTQYF.

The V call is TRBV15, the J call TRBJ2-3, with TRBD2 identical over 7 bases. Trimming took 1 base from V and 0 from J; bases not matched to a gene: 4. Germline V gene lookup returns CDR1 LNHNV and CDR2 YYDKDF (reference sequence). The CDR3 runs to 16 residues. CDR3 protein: CATSRGASGSTDTQYF. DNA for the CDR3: TGTGCCACCAGCAGAGGGGCTAGCGGTAGCACAGATACGCAGTATTTT.

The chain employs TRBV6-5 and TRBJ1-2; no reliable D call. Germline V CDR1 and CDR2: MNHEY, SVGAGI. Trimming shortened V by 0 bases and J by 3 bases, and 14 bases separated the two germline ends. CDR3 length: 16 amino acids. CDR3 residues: CASSYSLQGRYYGYTF. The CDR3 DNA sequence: TGTGCCAGCAGTTACTCCTTACAAGGGAGGTACTATGGCTACACCTTC.

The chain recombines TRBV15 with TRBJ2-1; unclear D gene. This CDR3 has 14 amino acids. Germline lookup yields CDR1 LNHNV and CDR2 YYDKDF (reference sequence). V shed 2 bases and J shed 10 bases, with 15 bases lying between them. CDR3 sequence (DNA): TGTGCCACCAGCAGATCCTTAAATTTACTGGAGCAGTTCTTC. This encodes CATSRSLNLLEQFF.